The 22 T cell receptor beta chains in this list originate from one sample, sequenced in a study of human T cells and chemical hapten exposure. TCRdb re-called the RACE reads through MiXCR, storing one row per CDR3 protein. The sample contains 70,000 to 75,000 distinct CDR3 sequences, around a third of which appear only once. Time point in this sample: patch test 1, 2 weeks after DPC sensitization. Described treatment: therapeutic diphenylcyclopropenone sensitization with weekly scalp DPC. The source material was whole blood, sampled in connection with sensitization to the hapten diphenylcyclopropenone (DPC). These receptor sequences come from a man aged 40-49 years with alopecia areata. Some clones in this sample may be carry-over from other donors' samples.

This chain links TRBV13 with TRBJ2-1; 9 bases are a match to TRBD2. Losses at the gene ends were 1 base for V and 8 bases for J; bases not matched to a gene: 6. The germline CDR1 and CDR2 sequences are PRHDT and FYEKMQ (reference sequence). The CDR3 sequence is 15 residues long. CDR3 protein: CASSLASGKKDEQFF. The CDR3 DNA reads TGTGCCAGCAGCTTAGCTAGCGGGAAGAAGGATGAGCAGTTCTTC.

The CDR3 nucleotides read TGCAGTGCTAGCCCCCAGACGGGGGGGGCCCAGTACTTC. This sequence encodes CSASPQTGGAQYF. The chain is built from TRBV20-1 and TRBJ2-5; 8 nucleotides agree with TRBD2. With 3 bases clipped from V and 9 bases from J, the junction kept 9 bases outside the gene matches. Germline V gene sequence: CDR1 DFQATT, CDR2 SNEGSKA (reference sequence). This CDR3 contains 13 residues.

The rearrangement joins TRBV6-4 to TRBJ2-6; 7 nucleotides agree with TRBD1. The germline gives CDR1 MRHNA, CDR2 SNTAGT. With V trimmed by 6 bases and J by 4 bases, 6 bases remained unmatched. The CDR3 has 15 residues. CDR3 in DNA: TGTGCCAGCAGCGCCCAGGGGGTCGGGGCCAACGTCCTGACTTTC. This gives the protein CASSAQGVGANVLTF.

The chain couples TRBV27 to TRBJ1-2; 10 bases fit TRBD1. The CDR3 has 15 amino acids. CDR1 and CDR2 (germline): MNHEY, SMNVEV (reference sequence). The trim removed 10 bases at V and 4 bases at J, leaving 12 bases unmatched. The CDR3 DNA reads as TGTGCCAACAGAGCCACCTGGACAGGGGGCTATGGCTACACCTTC. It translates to CANRATWTGGYGYTF.

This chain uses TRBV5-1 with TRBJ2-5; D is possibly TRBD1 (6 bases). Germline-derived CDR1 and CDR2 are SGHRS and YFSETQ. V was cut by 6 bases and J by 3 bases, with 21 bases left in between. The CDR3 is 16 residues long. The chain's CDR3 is CASTPMGRAGEETQYF. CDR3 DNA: TGCGCCAGCACCCCGATGGGTCGGGCAGGGGAAGAGACCCAGTACTTC. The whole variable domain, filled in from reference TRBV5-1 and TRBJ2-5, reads KAGVTQTPRYLIKTRGQQVTLSCSPISGHRSVSWYQQTPGQGLQFLFEYFSETQRNKGNFPGRFSGRQFSNSRSEMNVSTLELGDSALYLCASTPMGRAGEETQYFGPGTRLLVL.

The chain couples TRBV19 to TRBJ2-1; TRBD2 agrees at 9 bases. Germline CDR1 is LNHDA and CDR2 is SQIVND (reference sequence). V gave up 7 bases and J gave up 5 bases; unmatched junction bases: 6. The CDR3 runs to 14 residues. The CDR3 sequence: CASIQTSGHNEQFF. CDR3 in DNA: TGTGCCAGTATCCAGACTAGCGGTCACAATGAGCAGTTCTTC.

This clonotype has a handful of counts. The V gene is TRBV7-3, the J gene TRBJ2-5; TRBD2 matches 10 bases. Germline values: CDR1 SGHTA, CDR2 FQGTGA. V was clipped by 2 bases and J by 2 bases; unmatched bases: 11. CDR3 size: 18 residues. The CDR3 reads CASSLGASGSKYQETQYF. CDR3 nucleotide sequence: TGTGCCAGCAGCTTAGGGGCTAGCGGGAGTAAATATCAAGAGACCCAGTACTTC.

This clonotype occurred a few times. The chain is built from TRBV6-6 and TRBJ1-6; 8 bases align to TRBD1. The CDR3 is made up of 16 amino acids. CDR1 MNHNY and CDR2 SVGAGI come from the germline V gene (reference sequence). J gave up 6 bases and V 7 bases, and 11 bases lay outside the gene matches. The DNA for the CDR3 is TGTGCCAGCAAATTCGTCTCCGGACAGGGTAATTCACCCCTCCACTTT. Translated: CASKFVSGQGNSPLHF.

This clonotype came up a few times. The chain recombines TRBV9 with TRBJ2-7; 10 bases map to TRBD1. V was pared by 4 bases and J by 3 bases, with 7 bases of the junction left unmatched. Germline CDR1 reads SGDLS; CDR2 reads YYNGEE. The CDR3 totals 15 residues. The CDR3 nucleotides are TGTGCCAGCAGCTTGGGGACAGGGGCGATCTACGAGCAGTACTTC. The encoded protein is CASSLGTGAIYEQYF.

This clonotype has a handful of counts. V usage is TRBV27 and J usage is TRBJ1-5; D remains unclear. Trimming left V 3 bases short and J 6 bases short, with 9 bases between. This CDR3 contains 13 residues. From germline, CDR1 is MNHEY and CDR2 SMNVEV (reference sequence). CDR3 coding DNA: TGTGCCAGCAGTTTTTACAGAGGTCAGCCCCAGCATTTT. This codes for CASSFYRGQPQHF.

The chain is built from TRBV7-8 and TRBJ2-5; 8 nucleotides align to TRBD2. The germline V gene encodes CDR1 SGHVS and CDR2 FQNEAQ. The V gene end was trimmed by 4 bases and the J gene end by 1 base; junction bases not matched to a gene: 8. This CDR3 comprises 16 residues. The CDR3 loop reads CASSSSAGVVQETQYF. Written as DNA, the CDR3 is TGTGCCAGCAGCTCCTCAGCGGGAGTGGTCCAAGAGACCCAGTACTTC.

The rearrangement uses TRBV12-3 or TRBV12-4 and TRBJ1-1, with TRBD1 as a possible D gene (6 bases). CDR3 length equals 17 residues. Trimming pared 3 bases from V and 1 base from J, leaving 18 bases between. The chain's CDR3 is CASSFTLGGTQNTEAFF. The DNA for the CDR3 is TGTGCCAGCAGTTTTACCCTGGGGGGCACACAGAACACTGAAGCTTTCTTT.

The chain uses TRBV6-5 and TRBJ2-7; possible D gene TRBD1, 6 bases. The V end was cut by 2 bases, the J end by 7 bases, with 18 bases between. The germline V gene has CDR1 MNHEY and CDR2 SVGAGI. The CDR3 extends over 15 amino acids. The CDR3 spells CASSYHGRGGGEQYF. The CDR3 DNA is TGTGCCAGCAGTTACCACGGCAGGGGTGGTGGTGAGCAGTACTTC.

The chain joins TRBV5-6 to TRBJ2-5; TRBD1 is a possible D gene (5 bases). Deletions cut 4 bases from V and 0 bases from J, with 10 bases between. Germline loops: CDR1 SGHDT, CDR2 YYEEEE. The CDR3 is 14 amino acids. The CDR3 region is CASSPQGYQETQYF. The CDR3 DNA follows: TGTGCCAGCAGCCCCCAGGGCTACCAAGAGACCCAGTACTTC.

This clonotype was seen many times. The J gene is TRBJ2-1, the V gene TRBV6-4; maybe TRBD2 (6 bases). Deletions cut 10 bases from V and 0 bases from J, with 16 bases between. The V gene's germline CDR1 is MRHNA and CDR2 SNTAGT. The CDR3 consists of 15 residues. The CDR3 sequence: CATSEGESSYNEQFF. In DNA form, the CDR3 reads TGTGCCACCTCGGAGGGTGAGAGCTCCTACAATGAGCAGTTCTTC.

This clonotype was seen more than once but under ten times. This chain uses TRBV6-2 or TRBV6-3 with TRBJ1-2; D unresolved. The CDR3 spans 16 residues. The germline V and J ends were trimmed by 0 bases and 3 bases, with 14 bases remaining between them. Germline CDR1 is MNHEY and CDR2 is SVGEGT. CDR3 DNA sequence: TGTGCCAGCAGTTACTCCAGTGTCGGGAGACACTATGGCTACACCTTC. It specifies CASSYSSVGRHYGYTF.

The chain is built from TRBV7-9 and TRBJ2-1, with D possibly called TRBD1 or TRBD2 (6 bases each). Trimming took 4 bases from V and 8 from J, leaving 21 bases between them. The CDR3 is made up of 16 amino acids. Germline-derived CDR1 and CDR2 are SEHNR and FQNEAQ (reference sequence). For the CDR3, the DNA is TGTGCCAGCAGCTCCCCTCCGGGACAAAGGAGGGATGAGCAGTTCTTC. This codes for CASSSPPGQRRDEQFF.

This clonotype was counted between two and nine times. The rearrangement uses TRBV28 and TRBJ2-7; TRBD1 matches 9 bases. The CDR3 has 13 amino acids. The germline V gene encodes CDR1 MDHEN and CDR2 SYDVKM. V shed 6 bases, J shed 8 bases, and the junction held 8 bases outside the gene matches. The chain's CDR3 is CASRETTGGKQYF. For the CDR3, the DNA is TGTGCCAGCAGAGAGACTACAGGGGGCAAGCAGTACTTC. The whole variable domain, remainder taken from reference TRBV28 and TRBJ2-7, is DVKVTQSSRYLVKRTGEKVFLECVQDMDHENMFWYRQDPGLGLRLIYFSYDVKMKEKGDIPEGYSVSREKKERFSLILESASTNQTSMYLCASRETTGGKQYFGPGTRLTVT.

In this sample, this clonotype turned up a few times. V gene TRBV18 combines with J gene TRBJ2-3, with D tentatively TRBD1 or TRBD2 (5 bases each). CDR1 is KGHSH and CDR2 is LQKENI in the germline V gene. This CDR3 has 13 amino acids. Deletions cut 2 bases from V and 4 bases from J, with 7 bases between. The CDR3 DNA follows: TGTGCCAGCTCACCAGGGACGGCAGATACGCAGTATTTT. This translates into CASSPGTADTQYF.

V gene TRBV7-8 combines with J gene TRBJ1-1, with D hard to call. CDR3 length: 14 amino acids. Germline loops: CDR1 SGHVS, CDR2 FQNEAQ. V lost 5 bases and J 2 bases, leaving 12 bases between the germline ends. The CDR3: CASSPTEQNTEAFF. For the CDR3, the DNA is TGTGCCAGCAGCCCTACAGAACAAAACACTGAAGCTTTCTTT. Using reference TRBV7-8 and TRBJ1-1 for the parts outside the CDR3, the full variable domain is GAGVSQSPRYKVAKRGQDVALRCDPISGHVSLFWYQQALGQGPEFLTYFQNEAQLDKSGLPSDRFFAERPEGSVSTLKIQRTQQEDSAVYLCASSPTEQNTEAFFGQGTRLTVV.

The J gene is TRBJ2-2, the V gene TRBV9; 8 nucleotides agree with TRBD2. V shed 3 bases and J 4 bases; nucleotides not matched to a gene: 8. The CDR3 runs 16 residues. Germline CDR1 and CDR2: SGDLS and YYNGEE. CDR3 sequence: CASSALAGQTTGELFF. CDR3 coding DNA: TGTGCCAGCAGCGCGCTAGCGGGTCAGACCACCGGGGAGCTGTTTTTT.

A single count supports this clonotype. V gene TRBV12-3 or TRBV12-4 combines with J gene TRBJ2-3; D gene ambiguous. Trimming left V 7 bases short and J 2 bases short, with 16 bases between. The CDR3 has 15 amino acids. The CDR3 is CASTLASPATDTQYF. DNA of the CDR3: TGTGCCAGCACGCTGGCGTCTCCTGCCACAGATACGCAGTATTTT.